What follows is one T cell receptor beta chain and its context. Its antigen remains unknown. Library input was approximately 2.1 micrograms of DNA from cryopreserved PBMCs. Per the germline V gene, CDR1 is SNHLY and CDR2 is FYNNEI. The V end lost 7 bases, the J end lost 5 bases, and 5 bases lay between the germline ends. This CDR3 is built from 10 residues. These data originate in a study of cytotoxic CD8 clonotypes in ibrutinib-treated CLL. Study-wide results and caveats: Clonality (at baseline) was higher than in age-matched healthy donors and tracked circulating CD8+ T-cell counts.

Only in-frame clones appear in the TCRdb table, and some are missing; sequencing was by immunoSEQ multiplex PCR. This sample has about 27,000 clones, with approximately 85% found just once. This receptor was taken from a human donor with chronic lymphocytic leukemia. J is TRBJ1-1 and V is TRBV2; D is ambiguous. Sequences were derived from PBMCs, sampled after 24 months of ibrutinib treatment. CDR3 DNA: TGTGCCAGCAAATTTACTGAAGCTTTCTTT. It encodes CASKFTEAFF.